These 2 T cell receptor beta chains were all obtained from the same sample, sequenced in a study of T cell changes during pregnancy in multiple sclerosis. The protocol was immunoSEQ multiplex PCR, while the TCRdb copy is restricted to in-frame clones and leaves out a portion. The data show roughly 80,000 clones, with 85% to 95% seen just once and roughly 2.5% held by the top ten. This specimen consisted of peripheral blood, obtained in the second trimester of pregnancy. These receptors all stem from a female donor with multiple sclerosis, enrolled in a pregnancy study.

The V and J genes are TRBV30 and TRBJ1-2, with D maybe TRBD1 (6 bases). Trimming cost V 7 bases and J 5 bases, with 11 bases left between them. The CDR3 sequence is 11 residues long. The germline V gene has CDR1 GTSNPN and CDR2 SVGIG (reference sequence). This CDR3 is CASPGQYGYTF. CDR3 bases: TGTGCCTCCCCAGGACAGTATGGCTACACCTTC.

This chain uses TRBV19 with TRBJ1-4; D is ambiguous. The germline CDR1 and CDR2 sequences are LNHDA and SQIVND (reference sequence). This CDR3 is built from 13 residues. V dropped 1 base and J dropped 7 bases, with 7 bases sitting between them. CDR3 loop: CASSIVVGEKLFF. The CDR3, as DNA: TGTGCCAGTAGTATAGTTGTCGGTGAAAAACTGTTTTTT.